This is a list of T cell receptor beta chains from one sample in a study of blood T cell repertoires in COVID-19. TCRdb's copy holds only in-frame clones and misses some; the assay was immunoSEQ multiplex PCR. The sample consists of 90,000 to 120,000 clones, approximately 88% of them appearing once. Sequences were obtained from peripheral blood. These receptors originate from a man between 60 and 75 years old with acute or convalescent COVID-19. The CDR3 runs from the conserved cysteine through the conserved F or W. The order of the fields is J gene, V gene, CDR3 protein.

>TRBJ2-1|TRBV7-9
CASSFLFQWTSGKSEQFF
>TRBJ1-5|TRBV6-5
CASSRLGTDQPQHF
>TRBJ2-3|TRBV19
CASSIVVRQGASDTQYF
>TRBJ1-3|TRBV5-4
CASSLTGVGNTIYF
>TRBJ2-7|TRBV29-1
CSVETGGRGEQYF
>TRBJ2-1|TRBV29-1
CSVEHPSDEQFF
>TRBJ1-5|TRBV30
CAWSRGRVNQPQHF
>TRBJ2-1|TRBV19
CASSDGTGYNEQFF
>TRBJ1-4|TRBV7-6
CASSARDRGREKLFF
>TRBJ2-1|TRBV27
CASSYSGIRQFF
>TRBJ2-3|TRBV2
CASSPRLAGRTDTQYF
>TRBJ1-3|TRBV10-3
CAISPSGNTIYF
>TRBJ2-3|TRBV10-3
CAIKLQSGRGQDTQYF
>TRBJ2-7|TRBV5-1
CASSLRVAGAKTYEQYF
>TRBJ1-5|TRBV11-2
CASSLGTGVGNQPQHF
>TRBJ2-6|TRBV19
CASSLSGGANVLTF
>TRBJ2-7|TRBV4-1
CASSQERGQGLYEQYF
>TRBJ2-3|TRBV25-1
CASSESGTDTQYF
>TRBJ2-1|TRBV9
CASSPQAGGPHNEQFF
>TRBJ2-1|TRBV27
CASSKLAGGPNEQFF
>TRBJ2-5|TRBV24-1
CATSRGSGETQYF
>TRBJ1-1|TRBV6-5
CASSYGGQTEAFF
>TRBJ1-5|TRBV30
CAWSPDRDQPQHF